This is a list of T cell receptor beta chains from one sample in a study of cytomegalovirus exposure and HLA in healthy donors. Generated by immunoSEQ multiplex PCR, the TCRdb table keeps only in-frame clones and is missing some. The data hold more than 65,000 clones, with 90% to 97% observed a single time. Sequenced sample: PBMCs. The receptors here all came from a woman between 18 and 29 years old in good health and CMV-seronegative. Both conserved end residues are part of each CDR3. A D gene is named only where the DNA matches it firmly. Clone size appears in some rows only: once, few, many, or a class for an expanded clone.

NA	NA	TRBV4-1	TRBJ1-3	TGCGCCAGCAGCCAAGCCGAGATGCTTTATGGAAACACCATATATTTT	CASSQAEMLYGNTIYF
once	NA	TRBV14	TRBJ2-7	TGTGCCAGCAGCCAAGAGTACAGGGTCTCCTACGAGCAGTACTTC	CASSQEYRVSYEQYF
few	NA	TRBV7-9	TRBJ2-7	TGTGCCAGCAGCTTAAATTACTTAGCGAGCCGAGCTTCTCCCTACGAGCAGTACTTC	CASSLNYLASRASPYEQYF
NA	TRBD1	TRBV10-3	TRBJ1-2	TGTGCCATCAGTGAGTCGCCAGGGGGAATCAACTATGGCTACACCTTC	CAISESPGGINYGYTF
once	NA	TRBV14	TRBJ2-7	TGTGCCAGCAGCCAGTCAGGGATTATCTACGAGCAGTACTTC	CASSQSGIIYEQYF
NA	TRBD1	TRBV28	TRBJ2-2	TGTGCCAGCAGCGACGGACAGGGCTACACCGGGGAGCTGTTTTTT	CASSDGQGYTGELFF
NA	NA	TRBV18	TRBJ1-4	TGTGCCAGCTCACCACAGCTTCGCAGGGTCAGGTTCGCAACTAATGAAAAACTGTTTTTT	CASSPQLRRVRFATNEKLFF
NA	NA	TRBV5-6	TRBJ2-2	TGTGCCAGCAGCTTACTCACCGCCGGGGTAGCGCTGAACACCGGGGAGCTGTTTTTT	CASSLLTAGVALNTGELFF
NA	TRBD1	TRBV6-5	TRBJ2-7	TGTGCCAGCAGTTACGGTGGGACAGGGTCCTACGAGCAGTACTTC	CASSYGGTGSYEQYF
NA	NA	TRBV19	TRBJ1-5	TGTGCCAGTAGTACGCGACAGTTTAATCAGCCCCAGCATTTT	CASSTRQFNQPQHF
NA	TRBD2	TRBV5-1	TRBJ2-1	TGCGCCAGCAGCGCCACTCTAGCGGGAGGTGGGTTCGATGAGCAGTTCTTC	CASSATLAGGGFDEQFF
NA	TRBD2	TRBV2	TRBJ2-7	TGTGCCCACGGGACTAGCAGCGGCGAGCAGTACTTC	CAHGTSSGEQYF
once	TRBD1	TRBV4-2	TRBJ2-7	TGTGCCAGCAGCCAAGAAGGGCTCGGAGGGACAGGGAGCTCCTACGAGCAGTACTTC	CASSQEGLGGTGSSYEQYF
NA	TRBD2	TRBV27	TRBJ2-3	TGTGCCAGCAGTTCCCCCAAGACTAGCGGGGGCACAGATACGCAGTATTTT	CASSSPKTSGGTDTQYF
NA	NA	TRBV6-5	TRBJ1-3	TGTGCCAGCGCTACGCAGGCGAGCTCTGGAAACACCATATATTTT	CASATQASSGNTIYF
NA	TRBD2	TRBV7-9	TRBJ2-5	TGTGCCAGCAGTCCCCTAGCGGGAGGGCTCAGAATCCAAGAGACCCAGTACTTC	CASSPLAGGLRIQETQYF
once	NA	TRBV27	TRBJ2-1	TGTGCCAGCAGTGTAGGGGTCGGTGGCTACAATGAGCAGTTCTTC	CASSVGVGGYNEQFF
NA	TRBD1	TRBV14	TRBJ1-2	TGTGCCAGCAGCCAAGTCAGCGGCCAGGGGGTCAAGGGCTACACCTTC	CASSQVSGQGVKGYTF
NA	TRBD2	TRBV11-2	TRBJ2-7	TGTGCCAGCAGCTTATCCCTAGCGGGACCAGTGGACTCCTACGAGCAGTACTTC	CASSLSLAGPVDSYEQYF
once	TRBD1	TRBV10-1	TRBJ2-7	TGCGCCCGACAAGGGGGCGTGAGGTGCTACGAGCAGTACTTC	CARQGGVRCYEQYF
NA	TRBD1	TRBV4-1	TRBJ1-1	TGCGCCAGCAGCCAAGGGACAGGGGTGAACACTGAAGCTTTCTTT	CASSQGTGVNTEAFF
NA	TRBD2	TRBV30	TRBJ2-2	TGTGCCTGCGCTAGGCGGGGGACCGGGGAGCTGTTTTTT	CACARRGTGELFF
NA	NA	TRBV6-5	TRBJ2-7	TGTGCCAGCAGTTACTCTCGAGATCCTACCTACGAGCAGTACTTC	CASSYSRDPTYEQYF
once	NA	TRBV2	TRBJ2-7	TGTGCCAGCACCCCGGGTGGATTCTACGAGCAGTACTTC	CASTPGGFYEQYF
NA	NA	TRBV19	TRBJ2-7	TGTGCCAGTAGTATTGCGGACACGAACTACGAGCAGTACTTC	CASSIADTNYEQYF
NA	TRBD1	TRBV6-1	TRBJ1-4	TGTGCCAGCAGCAGAACAGGGGTTAATGAAAAACTGTTTTTT	CASSRTGVNEKLFF
NA	NA	TRBV10-3	TRBJ2-3	TGTGCTGGAGCCTCAGACACAGATACGCAGTATTTT	CAGASDTDTQYF
NA	NA	TRBV6-5	TRBJ2-5	TGTGCCAGCAGTTCGATACCCCGGGAGACCCAGTACTTC	CASSSIPRETQYF
NA	TRBD2	TRBV29-1	TRBJ2-7	TGCAGCGTCCCCGGGACTAGCGGGAGGGGGAGCTCCTACGAGCAGTACTTC	CSVPGTSGRGSSYEQYF
NA	NA	TRBV12-5	TRBJ2-1	TGTGCTAGTGGTTTCCAGGGGAGCTCCTACAATGAGCAGTTCTTC	CASGFQGSSYNEQFF
NA	NA	TRBV4-2	TRBJ1-6	TGTGCCAGCAGCCAAGCCCAAAACTGGTCCTATAATTCACCCCTCCACTTT	CASSQAQNWSYNSPLHF
NA	NA	TRBV28	TRBJ1-2	TGTGCCCGAAAGGGAGGTGCTAACTATGGCTACACCTTC	CARKGGANYGYTF
NA	NA	TRBV9	TRBJ2-7	TGTGCCAGCAGCCCGACCCCCGACAGATTTTACTCCTACGAGCAGTACTTC	CASSPTPDRFYSYEQYF
NA	TRBD1	TRBV18	TRBJ2-1	TGTGCCAGCTCCCAGGTAAGACAGGGAACGTACAATGATTGGAATACCAAGGAGTTCTTC	CASSQVRQGTYNDWNTKEFF
NA	TRBD1	TRBV12-5	TRBJ2-1	TGTGCTAGTGGTTCAAGACAGGGGACCGATGAGCAGTTCTTC	CASGSRQGTDEQFF
NA	NA	TRBV7-6	TRBJ2-1	TGTGCCAGCAGCCCCGCAGCCGGGACTCCCCCGCACAATGAGCAGTTCTTC	CASSPAAGTPPHNEQFF
NA	NA	TRBV27	TRBJ1-5	TGTGCCAGCAGTGCGGGCCGTGATCAGCCCCAGCATTTT	CASSAGRDQPQHF
NA	TRBD2	TRBV15	TRBJ2-5	TGTGCCACCGCACCGTGGACTAGCGGGTATGAGACCCAGTACTTC	CATAPWTSGYETQYF
NA	TRBD2	TRBV27	TRBJ2-3	TGTGCCAGCAGTTTATTGGGTAGCGGGAGTAGAGATACGCAGTATTTT	CASSLLGSGSRDTQYF
medium-sized	TRBD2	TRBV6-4	TRBJ2-2	TGTGCCAGCAGCGGACTAGCAGACACCGGGGAGCTGTTTTTT	CASSGLADTGELFF
NA	NA	TRBV5-3	TRBJ1-5	TGTGCCAGAAGCCCAGTGACGCGGTATCAGCCCCAGCATTTT	CARSPVTRYQPQHF
NA	NA	TRBV18	TRBJ2-2	TGTGCCAGCTCACCAGCCCAGAACGAGCTGTTTTTT	CASSPAQNELFF
NA	NA	TRBV15	TRBJ1-1	TGTGCCACCAGCACATACAAGAACACTGAAGCTTTCTTT	CATSTYKNTEAFF
once	NA	TRBV13	TRBJ2-5	TGTGCCAGCAGCCTAGGATCTTTGGAGACCCAGTACTTC	CASSLGSLETQYF
NA	TRBD1	TRBV6-5	TRBJ2-7	TGTGCCAGCAGTTACAGACAGGGTGCCTACGAGCAGTACTTC	CASSYRQGAYEQYF
NA	NA	TRBV5-1	TRBJ2-5	TGCGCCAGCAGCTTGGAACCACGGCAGGAGGGGCGGCAGACCCAGTACTTC	CASSLEPRQEGRQTQYF
once	TRBD1	TRBV7-2	TRBJ1-2	TGTGCCAGCAGCTTAGCTAGACAGGGACCGAACTATGGCTACACCTTC	CASSLARQGPNYGYTF
NA	NA	TRBV15	TRBJ2-7	TGTGCCACCAGCAGAGACAGGGGGGTTTACGAGCAGTACTTC	CATSRDRGVYEQYF
once	TRBD2	TRBV27	TRBJ2-3	TGTGCCAGCAGTGCATTGGGACTAGCGGGAGGGAGCACAGATACGCAGTATTTT	CASSALGLAGGSTDTQYF
NA	TRBD1	TRBV30	TRBJ1-4	TGTGCCTGGGGGACAGGGGCCGGTGAAAAACTGTTTTTT	CAWGTGAGEKLFF
NA	TRBD1	TRBV7-9	TRBJ2-7	TGTGCCAGCAGCTCACTGAACGGACAGGCGGGCGAGCAGTACTTC	CASSSLNGQAGEQYF
few	TRBD2	TRBV6-5	TRBJ2-7	TGTGCCAGCCGAATAGCGGGCCTCTCCTACGAGCAGTACTTC	CASRIAGLSYEQYF
NA	NA	TRBV6-1	TRBJ2-7	TGTGCCAGCAGTGAAGTTGGGCCAGCAGGCTCGCGGGCCAGCGGGCAGTACTTC	CASSEVGPAGSRASGQYF
NA	NA	TRBV11-2	TRBJ1-2	TGTGCCAGCAGCCTTATCGTCCGCTATGGCTACACCTTC	CASSLIVRYGYTF
NA	TRBD2	TRBV5-1	TRBJ2-3	TGCGCCAGCAGACTACTCACTAGCGGTCCCACAGATACGCAGTATTTT	CASRLLTSGPTDTQYF
NA	NA	TRBV4-2	TRBJ2-7	TGTGCCAGCAGCCAAGATATTTCGGGAAATAGCTACGAGCAGTACTTC	CASSQDISGNSYEQYF
NA	NA	TRBV6-5	TRBJ2-7	TGTGCCAGCGGGCGAGGCCAGGGTCCCGCCTACGAGCAGTACTTC	CASGRGQGPAYEQYF
once	TRBD2	TRBV28	TRBJ2-3	TGTGCCTGCGAAGGGACTAGCGGGAGTATAGATACGCAGTATTTT	CACEGTSGSIDTQYF
NA	TRBD1	TRBV30	TRBJ2-7	TGTGCCTGGAGTTCGGGACAGCCATCCTACGAGCAGTACTTC	CAWSSGQPSYEQYF
few	TRBD2	TRBV6-5	TRBJ2-7	TGTGCCAGCAGTTCCGGGACTAGCGGGTCCTACGAGCAGTACTTC	CASSSGTSGSYEQYF